The entry that follows covers one T cell receptor (beta chain) sequence. Relative to the germline gene, one junction end is altered; a read error may explain this. The sample comes from a study of identical twins. CDR1 SEHNR and CDR2 FQNEAQ come from the germline V gene (reference sequence). The CDR3 is 16 residues long. Unique molecular identifiers were present on the cDNA, which also gained a universal primer site by template switching. MiXCR, applied by TCRdb to the 5' RACE reads, yields one record per CDR3 protein. This table has about 470,000 distinct CDR3 sequences, approximately 25% appearing once. A further study also used this sample, focusing on T cells expressing NK-cell markers. That report adds: HCMV seropositivity marked most of the eight sequenced donors; one was seronegative.

The V gene is TRBV7-9, the J gene TRBJ2-3; 11 bases fit TRBD2. The specimen was CD4+ T cells sorted from blood. The sequence was obtained from a woman between 18 and 29 years old in good health. CDR3 nucleotides: TGTGCCAGCAGCTTAGGCCTAGCGGGGGGCACAGATACGCAGAATTTT. This gives the protein CASSLGLAGGTDTQNF.